This T cell receptor (beta chain) originates from a study of T cell responses to AZD1222 COVID-19 vaccine. Whole-study results and caveats: Once two AZD1222 doses were given, Spike-specific TCR breadth and depth went up. Possibly, clonal diversity was underestimated; donors were largely white British and included more females. Vaccine-associated CD4 TCRs ranged over spike, dominating at 160-218 and 743-854.

Unmatched junction bases numbered 8, after V lost 1 base and J lost 3 bases. CDR1 and CDR2 (germline): LGHDT, YNNKEL (reference sequence). The CDR3 has 16 amino acids. Concerning this clone itself: As yet, its antigen is unknown.

This table comes from immunoSEQ multiplex PCR, and its TCRdb copy is limited to in-frame clones, with some not included. Of 90,000 to 120,000 clones listed, roughly 90% were seen once; the top ten hold approximately 7%. This specimen consisted of peripheral blood, obtained on day 0 of AZD1222 vaccination. This clonotype was sampled from an adult in good health. The rearrangement uses TRBV3-1 (or the pseudogene TRBV3-2) and TRBJ2-7; 8 positions match TRBD2. The CDR3 loop is CASSQAQAGDRYEQYF. As DNA, the CDR3 is TGTGCCAGCAGCCAAGCCCAAGCGGGAGACCGCTACGAGCAGTACTTC.